Below are 4 T cell receptor beta chains sequenced from a single sample in a study of spatial heterogeneity in lung cancer. TCRdb called the 5' RACE reads again in MiXCR, with one record for every CDR3 protein. This sample has 1,500 to 2,000 distinct CDR3 sequences, with about 22% found just once. Time point noted: sample taken at primary tumor resection. Specimen: normal lung tissue next to the tumor, collected at surgery. Receptors originate from a male donor with early-stage non-small cell lung cancer.

This clonotype has more than one count but fewer than ten. The V call is TRBV18, the J call TRBJ1-5; possibly TRBD1 for D (6 bases). There are 15 residues in the CDR3. CDR1 KGHSH and CDR2 LQKENI come from the germline V gene. Trimming shortened V by 0 bases and J by 5 bases, and 11 bases separated the two germline ends. The CDR3 is CASSPPDSLDQPQHF. The CDR3 DNA reads as TGTGCCAGCTCACCACCGGACAGTTTGGATCAGCCCCAGCATTTT.

Ten or more counts support this clonotype. V gene TRBV9 combines with J gene TRBJ2-2; TRBD2 agrees at 7 bases. Germline CDR1 is SGDLS and CDR2 is YYNGEE. The CDR3 totals 14 residues. Germline trimming cut 6 bases from V and 6 bases from J; bases unmatched to any gene: 8. This chain's CDR3 is CASTPGLVAGELFF. CDR3 in DNA: TGTGCCAGCACCCCTGGACTAGTAGCCGGGGAGCTGTTTTTT.

The V gene is TRBV12-3 or TRBV12-4, the J gene TRBJ1-5; 9 bases fit TRBD1. V was pared by 5 bases and J by 2 bases, with 10 bases of the junction left unmatched. There are 17 residues in the CDR3. The CDR3 DNA reads as TGTGCCAGCAGTGCACTACAGGGGGCGGGGGGCAATCAGCCCCAGCATTTT. It translates to CASSALQGAGGNQPQHF.

Relative to its sample, this clonotype is medium-sized. The chain combines TRBV27 with TRBJ1-4; 9 nucleotides align to TRBD1. Germline V gene lookup returns CDR1 MNHEY and CDR2 SMNVEV (reference sequence). CDR3 length equals 13 residues. V lost 8 bases and J lost 8; bases outside the gene matches: 6. The CDR3 here is CASAGQGLEKLFF. The DNA for the CDR3 is TGTGCCAGCGCGGGACAGGGTTTGGAAAAACTGTTTTTT.